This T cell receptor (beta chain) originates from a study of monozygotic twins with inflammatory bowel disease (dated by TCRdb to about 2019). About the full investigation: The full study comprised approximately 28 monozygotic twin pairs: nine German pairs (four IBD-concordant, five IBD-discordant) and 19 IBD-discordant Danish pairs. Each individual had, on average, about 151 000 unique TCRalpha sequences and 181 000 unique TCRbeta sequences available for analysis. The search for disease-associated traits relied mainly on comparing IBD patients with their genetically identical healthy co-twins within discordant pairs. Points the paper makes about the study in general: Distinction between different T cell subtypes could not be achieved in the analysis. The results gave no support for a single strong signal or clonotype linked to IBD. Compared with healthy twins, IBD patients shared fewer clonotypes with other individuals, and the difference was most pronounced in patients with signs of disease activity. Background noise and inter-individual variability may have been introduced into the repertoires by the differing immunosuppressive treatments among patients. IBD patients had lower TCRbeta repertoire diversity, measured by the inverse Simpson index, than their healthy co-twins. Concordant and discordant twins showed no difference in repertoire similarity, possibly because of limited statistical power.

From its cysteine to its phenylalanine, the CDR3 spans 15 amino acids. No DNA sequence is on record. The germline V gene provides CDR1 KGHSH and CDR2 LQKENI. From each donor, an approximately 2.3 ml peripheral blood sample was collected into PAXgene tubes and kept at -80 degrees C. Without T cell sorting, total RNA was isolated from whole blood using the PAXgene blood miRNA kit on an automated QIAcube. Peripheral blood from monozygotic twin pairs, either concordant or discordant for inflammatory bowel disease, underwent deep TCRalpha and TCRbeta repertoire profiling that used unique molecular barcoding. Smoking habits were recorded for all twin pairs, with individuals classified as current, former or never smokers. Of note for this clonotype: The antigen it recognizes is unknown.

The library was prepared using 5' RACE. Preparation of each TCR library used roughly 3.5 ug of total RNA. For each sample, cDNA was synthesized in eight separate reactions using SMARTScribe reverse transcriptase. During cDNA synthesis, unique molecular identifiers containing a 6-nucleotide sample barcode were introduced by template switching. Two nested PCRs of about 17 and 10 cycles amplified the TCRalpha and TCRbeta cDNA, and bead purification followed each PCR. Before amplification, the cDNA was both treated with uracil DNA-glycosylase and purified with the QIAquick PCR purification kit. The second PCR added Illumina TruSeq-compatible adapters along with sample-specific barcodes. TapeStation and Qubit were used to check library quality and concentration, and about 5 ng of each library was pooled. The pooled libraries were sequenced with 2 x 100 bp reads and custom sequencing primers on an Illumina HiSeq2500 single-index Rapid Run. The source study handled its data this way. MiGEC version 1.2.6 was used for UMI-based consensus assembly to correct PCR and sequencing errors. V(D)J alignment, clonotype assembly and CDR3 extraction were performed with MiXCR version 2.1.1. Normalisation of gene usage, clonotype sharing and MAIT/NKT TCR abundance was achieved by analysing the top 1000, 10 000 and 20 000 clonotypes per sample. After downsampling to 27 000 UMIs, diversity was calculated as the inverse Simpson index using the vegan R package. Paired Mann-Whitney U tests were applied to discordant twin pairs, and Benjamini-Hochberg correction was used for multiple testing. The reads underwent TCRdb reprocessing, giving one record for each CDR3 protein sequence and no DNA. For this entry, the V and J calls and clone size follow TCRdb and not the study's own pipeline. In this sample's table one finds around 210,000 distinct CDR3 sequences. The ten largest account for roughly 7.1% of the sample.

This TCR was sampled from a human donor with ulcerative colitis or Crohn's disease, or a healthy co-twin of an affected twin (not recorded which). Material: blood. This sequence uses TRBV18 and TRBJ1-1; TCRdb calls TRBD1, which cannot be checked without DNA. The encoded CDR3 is CASSPDSGAGTEAFF.